One sample yielded the 25 T cell receptor beta chains listed below, sequenced in a study of blood T cell repertoires in COVID-19. Produced via immunoSEQ multiplex PCR; TCRdb's table is partial and in-frame only. The top ten clones hold about 3.5% of a sample with 150,000 to 200,000 clones, 83% of them seen once. Source material: PBMCs or T cells enriched from blood (not recorded which). The receptors come from a woman in her forties or fifties in a cohort exposed to, infected with or recovered from COVID-19 (not recorded which).

The V and J genes are TRBV30 and TRBJ1-2, with D perhaps TRBD1 (5 bases). The CDR3 extends over 13 amino acids. Trimming took 4 bases from V and 6 from J, leaving 15 bases between them. CDR1 GTSNPN and CDR2 SVGIG come from the germline V gene (reference sequence). CDR3 sequence (DNA): TGTGCCTGGAACTCGGGGGATGGGCATGGCTACACCTTC. It encodes CAWNSGDGHGYTF.

The rearrangement links TRBV28 to TRBJ1-2, with D possibly being TRBD1 (5 bases). V lost 3 bases and J lost 8, with 19 bases in between. This CDR3 spans 15 amino acids. Germline assignment: CDR1 MDHEN and CDR2 SYDVKM. The DNA for the CDR3 is TGTGCCAGCAGTTTTTCCGGGACTTCCACGGGAGGCTACACCTTC. Its protein is CASSFSGTSTGGYTF.

The chain carries TRBV3-1 (or the pseudogene TRBV3-2) and TRBJ2-3; TRBD2 might be the D (5 bases). CDR3 length equals 13 residues. Germline assignment: CDR1 LGHDT and CDR2 YNNKEL (reference sequence). Trimming cost V 6 bases and J 2 bases, with 9 bases left between them. The CDR3 coding sequence is TGTGCCAGCAGAAGCGGTACCACAGATACGCAGTATTTT. Translating it yields CASRSGTTDTQYF.

The chain couples TRBV6-5 to TRBJ2-7; perhaps TRBD2 as D (6 bases). Germline CDR1 reads MNHEY; CDR2 reads SVGAGI. This CDR3 contains 15 residues. With 0 bases removed from V and 0 bases from J, the gap between germline ends came to 9 bases. CDR3 amino acids: CASSYSPTSSYEQYF. DNA for the CDR3: TGTGCCAGCAGTTACTCCCCGACTAGCTCCTACGAGCAGTACTTC.

The chain combines TRBV10-3 with TRBJ2-3; no clear D. V shed 0 bases and J shed 3 bases, with 4 bases lying between them. Looked up from germline, CDR1 is ENHRY and CDR2 is SYGVKD. The CDR3 extends over 13 amino acids. CDR3 DNA sequence: TGTGCCATCAGTGAGTCCCTTACAGATACGCAGTATTTT. Protein product: CAISESLTDTQYF.

The chain uses TRBV6-1 and TRBJ1-2; no clear D gene. Germline values: CDR1 MNHNS, CDR2 SASEGT. This CDR3 has 15 amino acids. Trimming took 0 bases from V and 4 from J, leaving 12 bases between them. The CDR3, as DNA: TGTGCCAGCAGTGAAGCCGAGTCGGGAGTCTATGGCTACACCTTC. It encodes CASSEAESGVYGYTF.

Regarding this clone: One end of the junction fails to match germline, which may point to a read error. The J gene is TRBJ2-7, the V gene TRBV28; 8 bases align to TRBD1. Germline V gives CDR1 MDHEN, CDR2 SYDVKM. The CDR3 consists of 11 residues. The CDR3 region is CASSFPDREEF. In DNA, the CDR3 is TGTGCCAGCAGTTTTCCGGACAGGGAGGAGTTC.

This clone has just one count. This chain joins TRBV19 and TRBJ1-6, with D maybe TRBD1 (6 bases). The V gene lost 3 bases and the J gene lost 5 bases, with 11 bases spanning the gap. Germline CDR1 reads LNHDA; CDR2 reads SQIVND (reference sequence). The CDR3 sequence is 15 residues long. The CDR3 coding sequence is TGTGCCAGTAGTATTTCGGGACAAGATAATTCACCCCTCCACTTT. This translates into CASSISGQDNSPLHF.

The chain links TRBV7-2 to TRBJ1-2, with a weak D call TRBD1 (5 bases). The CDR3 has 13 amino acids. CDR1 is SGHTA, CDR2 FQGNSA, per germline. The V gene lost 10 bases and the J gene lost 0 bases, with 12 bases spanning the gap. CDR3 bases: TGTGCCACCAAGACAGTAGCTAACTATGGCTACACCTTC. Residues: CATKTVANYGYTF.

Remarks on this clone: The junction does not match germline at one end; this may be a read error. The V gene is TRBV3-1 (or the pseudogene TRBV3-2), the J gene TRBJ2-7, with a weak D call TRBD2 (5 bases). This CDR3 has 11 residues. CDR1 is LGHDT, CDR2 YNNKEL, per germline (reference sequence). The CDR3 region is CASSSGVGVSF. The CDR3 coding sequence is TGTGCCAGCAGCTCCGGGGTCGGTGTAAGTTTC.

The rearrangement links TRBV2 to TRBJ2-3, with 9 bases fitting TRBD1. Germline V CDR1 and CDR2: SNHLY, FYNNEI. Trimming took 6 bases from V and 1 from J; bases not matched to a gene: 5. The CDR3 spans 15 residues. This CDR3 reads CASRERTGGTDTQYF. As DNA, the CDR3 is TGTGCCAGCAGGGAAAGGACAGGGGGCACAGATACGCAGTATTTT.

The chain uses TRBV4-1 and TRBJ1-1; no clear D gene. With 0 bases removed from V and 1 base from J, the gap between germline ends came to 6 bases. The CDR3 sequence is 14 residues long. Per the germline V gene, CDR1 is MGHRA and CDR2 is YSYEKL. The CDR3 reads CASSQDTENTEAFF. In nucleotides, the CDR3 is TGCGCCAGCAGCCAAGACACAGAGAACACTGAAGCTTTCTTT.

The rearrangement joins TRBV25-1 to TRBJ1-2; D possibly corresponds to TRBD1 (6 bases). V lost 6 bases to trimming and J lost 8 bases, with 22 bases between them. This CDR3 spans 15 amino acids. Germline CDR1 reads MGHDK; CDR2 reads SYGVNS. The DNA of the CDR3 is TGTGCCAGCAGGGGAGGGGGTACCGAAGCCATCGGCTACACCTTC. This gives the protein CASRGGGTEAIGYTF.

The chain has TRBV19 and TRBJ2-5, with D hard to call. The CDR3 covers 14 residues. Germline loops: CDR1 LNHDA, CDR2 SQIVND (reference sequence). V lost 4 bases and J 0 bases, leaving 9 bases between the germline ends. CDR3 bases: TGTGCCAGTAGTAATGACATGTACCAAGAGACCCAGTACTTC. Translated, it gives CASSNDMYQETQYF.

The chain has TRBV5-4 and TRBJ2-1; D possibly corresponds to TRBD1 (5 bases). V lost 4 bases and J 7 bases, leaving 9 bases between the germline ends. CDR3 size: 12 residues. Germline CDR1 SGHNT, CDR2 YYREEE (reference sequence). The CDR3 DNA reads as TGTGCCAGCAGCCAACCAGGGAATGAGCAGTTCTTC. It specifies CASSQPGNEQFF.

V is TRBV5-1 and J is TRBJ1-2, with 8 bases identical to TRBD1. With V trimmed by 3 bases and J by 7 bases, 17 bases remained unmatched. CDR3 length equals 17 residues. CDR1 is SGHRS, CDR2 YFSETQ, per germline. The CDR3 spells CASSSGTGLSLPTGYTF. The DNA of the CDR3 is TGCGCCAGCAGCTCTGGGACAGGACTTTCCCTCCCTACTGGCTACACCTTC. The full variable domain, its missing parts supplied by reference TRBV5-1 and TRBJ1-2, is KAGVTQTPRYLIKTRGQQVTLSCSPISGHRSVSWYQQTPGQGLQFLFEYFSETQRNKGNFPGRFSGRQFSNSRSEMNVSTLELGDSALYLCASSSGTGLSLPTGYTFGSGTRLTVV.

Only a few counts were recorded for this clone. In DNA form, the CDR3 reads TGTGCCAGCGGCGGACAGGGCGATACTGAAGCTTTCTTT. It is translated as CASGGQGDTEAFF. This sequence joins TRBV7-3 and TRBJ1-1, with 8 bases that match TRBD1. Germline loops: CDR1 SGHTA, CDR2 FQGTGA. V trimming: 8 bases; J trimming: 5 bases; junction bases outside the gene matches: 7. The CDR3 consists of 13 residues. Complete variable domain (other parts from reference TRBV7-3 and TRBJ1-1): GAGVSQTPSNKVTEKGKYVELRCDPISGHTALYWYRQSLGQGPEFLIYFQGTGAADDSGLPNDRFFAVRPEGSVSTLKIQRTERGDSAVYLCASGGQGDTEAFFGQGTRLTVV.

This clone was observed a single time. The V gene is TRBV29-1, the J gene TRBJ2-1, with 8 nucleotides matching TRBD2. Germline CDR1 reads SQVTM; CDR2 reads ANQGSEA. J gave up 4 bases and V 3 bases, and 5 bases lay outside the gene matches. This CDR3 has 14 residues. The CDR3 DNA follows: TGCAGCGTTGAGGGACTAGGGAATTACAATGAGCAGTTCTTC. It encodes CSVEGLGNYNEQFF.

This sequence joins TRBV7-6 and TRBJ2-2; D gene uncertain. The CDR3 totals 13 residues. V was pared by 8 bases and J by 3 bases, with 10 bases between. The germline V gene has CDR1 SGHVS and CDR2 FNYEAQ. This chain's CDR3 is CASQRQYTGELFF. The CDR3 bases are TGTGCCAGCCAGCGCCAGTACACCGGGGAGCTGTTTTTT.

CDR3 region: CASSEAFGTGELFF. For the CDR3, the DNA is TGCGCCAGCAGCGAAGCCTTTGGCACCGGGGAGCTGTTTTTT. The chain joins TRBV5-1 to TRBJ2-2; D ambiguous. Germline CDR1 and CDR2: SGHRS and YFSETQ. The CDR3 sequence is 14 residues long. The ends were cut back, 4 bases at V and 4 bases at J, with 11 bases in the middle.

This chain links TRBV2 with TRBJ2-1, with D possibly TRBD2 on 6 matching bases. Germline V gene data show CDR1 as SNHLY and CDR2 as FYNNEI. V lost 2 bases and J 1 base, leaving 9 bases between the germline ends. This CDR3 comprises 15 residues. For the CDR3, the DNA is TGTGCCAGCAGTGAAAGGGGAGGATCCTACAATGAGCAGTTCTTC. This translates into CASSERGGSYNEQFF.

The rearrangement uses TRBV28 and TRBJ1-1, with a possible D match to TRBD1 (5 bases). The CDR3 contains 12 residues. Germline V CDR1 and CDR2: MDHEN, SYDVKM. Deletions cut 8 bases from V and 1 base from J, with 8 bases between. The CDR3 DNA reads TGTGCCAGCGGAACAGGGAACACTGAAGCTTTCTTT. This translates into CASGTGNTEAFF.

This clone was observed a single time. The genes are TRBV18 and TRBJ2-7; no reliable D call. Germline loops: CDR1 KGHSH, CDR2 LQKENI. The CDR3 length is 15 residues. V lost 2 bases, J lost 0 bases, and 11 bases lay in between. The CDR3 is CASSPAAVLSYEQYF. The CDR3 DNA reads as TGTGCCAGCTCACCAGCGGCAGTACTCTCCTACGAGCAGTACTTC.

There are a few counts of this clone. J is TRBJ1-5 and V is TRBV4-3; D might be TRBD1 (6 bases). Germline CDR1 and CDR2: LGHNA and YSLEER. The CDR3 sequence is 14 residues long. Trimming left V 0 bases short and J 4 bases short, with 7 bases between. DNA for the CDR3: TGCGCCAGCAGCCAAGAAGGGACAAATCAGCCCCAGCATTTT. It is translated as CASSQEGTNQPQHF.

This clone was seen a single time. J is TRBJ1-5 and V is TRBV27; no firm D call. Trimming left V 3 bases short and J 3 bases short, with 9 bases between. This CDR3 has 14 residues. Germline V gene sequence: CDR1 MNHEY, CDR2 SMNVEV (reference sequence). The CDR3 region is CASSLAQLNQPQHF. In nucleotides, the CDR3 is TGTGCCAGCAGTTTGGCACAGCTCAATCAGCCCCAGCATTTT.